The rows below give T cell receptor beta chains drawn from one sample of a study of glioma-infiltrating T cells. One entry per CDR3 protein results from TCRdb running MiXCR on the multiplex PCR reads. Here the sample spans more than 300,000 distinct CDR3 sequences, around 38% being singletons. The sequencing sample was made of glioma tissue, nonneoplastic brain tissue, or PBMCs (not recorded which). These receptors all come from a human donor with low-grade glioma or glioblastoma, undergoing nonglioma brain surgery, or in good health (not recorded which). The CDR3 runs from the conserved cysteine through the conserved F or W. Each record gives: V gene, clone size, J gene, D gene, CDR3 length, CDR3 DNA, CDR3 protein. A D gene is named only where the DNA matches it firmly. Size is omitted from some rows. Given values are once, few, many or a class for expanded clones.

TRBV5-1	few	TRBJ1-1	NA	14	TGCGCCAGCAGCCCCGGGACGAGGAACACTGAAGCTTTCTTT	CASSPGTRNTEAFF
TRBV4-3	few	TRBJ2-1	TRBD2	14	TGCGCCAGCCGGCGGGAGGGCCCCTTCAATGAGCAGTTCTTC	CASRREGPFNEQFF
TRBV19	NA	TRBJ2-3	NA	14	TGTGCCAGTAGTTGGGGCTGGAGCACAGATACGCAGTATTTT	CASSWGWSTDTQYF
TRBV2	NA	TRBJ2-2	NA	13	TGTGCCAGCAGGATGGAGTTGGACGGGGAGCTGTTTTTT	CASRMELDGELFF
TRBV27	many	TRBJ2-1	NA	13	TGTGCCAGCACCGGGGATAGGAGGAATGAGCAGTTCTTC	CASTGDRRNEQFF
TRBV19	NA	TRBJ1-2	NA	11	TGTGCCAGCCGACGCGACTATGGCTACACCTTC	CASRRDYGYTF
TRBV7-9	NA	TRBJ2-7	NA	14	TGTGCCAGCAGCTCAACCGTTAGCTCCTACGAGCAGTACTTC	CASSSTVSSYEQYF
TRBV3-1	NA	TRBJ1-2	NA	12	TGTGCCAGCAGCGTTAGGGAAGCTGGCTACACCTTC	CASSVREAGYTF
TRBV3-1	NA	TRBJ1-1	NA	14	TGTGCCAGCAGCCAACTCGGGCAGGGCACTGAAGCTTTCTTT	CASSQLGQGTEAFF
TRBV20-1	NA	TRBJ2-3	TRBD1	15	TGCAGTGCTAGAACCCACTGGGGGACAGGCGATACGCAGTATTTT	CSARTHWGTGDTQYF
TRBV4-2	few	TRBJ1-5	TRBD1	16	TGTGCCAGCAGCCATCCCACAGGGGGCGAAAATCAGCCCCAGCATTTT	CASSHPTGGENQPQHF